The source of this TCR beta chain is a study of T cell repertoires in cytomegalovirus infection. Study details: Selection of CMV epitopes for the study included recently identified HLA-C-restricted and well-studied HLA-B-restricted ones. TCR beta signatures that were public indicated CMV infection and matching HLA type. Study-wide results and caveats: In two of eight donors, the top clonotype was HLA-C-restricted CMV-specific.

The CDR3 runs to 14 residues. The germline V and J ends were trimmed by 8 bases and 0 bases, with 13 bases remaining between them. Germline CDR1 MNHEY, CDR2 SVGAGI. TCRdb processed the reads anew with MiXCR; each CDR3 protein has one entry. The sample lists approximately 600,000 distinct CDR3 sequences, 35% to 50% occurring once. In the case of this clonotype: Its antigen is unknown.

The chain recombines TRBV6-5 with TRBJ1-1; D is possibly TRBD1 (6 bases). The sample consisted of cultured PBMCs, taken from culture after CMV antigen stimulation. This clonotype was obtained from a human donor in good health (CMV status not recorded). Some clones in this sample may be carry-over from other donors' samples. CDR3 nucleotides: TGTGCCAGCCGAAGGGGGGGGTTGAACACTGAAGCTTTCTTT. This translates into CASRRGGLNTEAFF.